This T cell receptor (beta chain) came from a study of blood T cell repertoires in COVID-19 (dated by TCRdb to about 2020). About the investigation overall: Samples from collaborators originated in the United States, Italy and Spain and spanned both the acute and convalescent phases of COVID-19. The samples were drawn from two sources: the first 160 participants of the ongoing ImmuneRACE study, and 1,000 to 1,500 subjects contributed by 6 global collaborators. HLA class I and class II types, where available, came from metadata supplied by the sample provider rather than from assay-based typing. The repertoires were released in a freely available public database intended as a resource for research on the immune response to SARS-CoV-2. Deeply sampled blood TCRbeta repertoires from subjects exposed to, actively infected with, or recovered from COVID-19 were included in the dataset. Nearly every sample came with metadata listing a de-identified subject ID, COVID-19 status, age in years and sex. The prospective study material was composed of cDNA or gDNA derived from T cells, B-cell-depleted T cells, or PBMCs. What the work shows at the level of the full study, not this receptor alone: The amount of clinical and demographic metadata varied by source and participant and was provided uncurated.

The immunoSEQ Assay, a bias-controlled multiplex PCR, was used to amplify TCRbeta CDR3 regions from genomic DNA. The authors processed their data as follows. The number of nucleated cells in each sample was estimated by amplification of reference gene primers within the assay. To quantify the absolute abundance of each unique TCRbeta CDR3 rearrangement, sequence reads were collapsed and filtered. Productive Simpson clonality was computed per sample as the square root of Simpson's diversity index over productive rearrangements. Entries here come from immuneACCESS through TCRdb and include only in-frame sequences with V and J called. Some clones fail to appear in such tables; in the studies checked, an unresolved V gene covers under half of the shortfall, and the cause of the remainder is unknown. The V and J calls and clone size come from that table; D and trimming were worked out from the DNA. The sample contains approximately 360,000 clones, 90% of them found a single time. 5% to 8.5% of the sample lies in the top ten.

The CDR3 sequence holds 12 residues, the cysteine and phenylalanine included. The DNA shown is the 36-base CDR3, in frame from base 1. V is cut by 6 bases and J by 0 bases, and the space between the germline ends is 6 bases. The germline V gene sets CDR1 to SNHLY and CDR2 to FYNNEI. This clone was observed a handful of times. The antigen it binds to is not known. Base qualities are missing; no much larger clone stands one base away. This same CDR3 is encoded by further DNA sequences in the sample. Collaborating institutions collected whole blood in K2EDTA tubes following their own protocols. Collaborator samples were shipped for TCRbeta analysis as frozen whole blood, isolated PBMCs, or DNA extracted from either sample type.

The sequenced sample consisted of peripheral blood. The clonotype was recovered from a man aged 18 to 30 with active or convalescent COVID-19. This receptor chain uses TRBV2 and TRBJ2-7; tentative D gene TRBD1, with 5 bases matching. This receptor has the CDR3 CASSRDSYEQYF. The DNA sequence is given as TGTGCCAGCAGCAGGGACTCCTACGAGCAGTACTTC.